This T cell receptor beta chain was identified during a study of blood T cell repertoires in COVID-19. The CDR3 extends over 15 amino acids. Germline loops: CDR1 LGHNA, CDR2 YSLEER. Trimming stripped 0 bases from V and 3 bases from J, with 8 bases between. The assay was immunoSEQ multiplex PCR, and TCRdb's table has in-frame clones only and misses some. The sample carries some 300,000 clones, roughly 87% recorded once. This TCR was sampled from a woman in her 30s who had recovered from COVID-19. This chain uses TRBV4-3 with TRBJ2-2; no clear D. The sequenced sample consisted of PBMCs or T cells enriched from blood (not recorded which). CDR3 amino acids: CASSQDPGHTGELFF. The CDR3 nucleotides read TGCGCCAGCAGCCAAGATCCTGGGCACACCGGGGAGCTGTTTTTT.